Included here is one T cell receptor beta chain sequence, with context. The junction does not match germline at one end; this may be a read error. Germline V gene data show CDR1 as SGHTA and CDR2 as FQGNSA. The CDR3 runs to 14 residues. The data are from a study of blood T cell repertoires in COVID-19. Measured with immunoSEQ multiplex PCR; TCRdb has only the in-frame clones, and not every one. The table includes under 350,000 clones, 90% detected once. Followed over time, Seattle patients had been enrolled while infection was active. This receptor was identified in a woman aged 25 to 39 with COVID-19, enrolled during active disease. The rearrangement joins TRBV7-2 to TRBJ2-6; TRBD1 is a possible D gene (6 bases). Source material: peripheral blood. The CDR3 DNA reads TGCCTAGACAGGCCGGCTGCTGGGGCCAACGTCCTGACTTTC. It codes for CLDRPAAGANVLTF.